A selection of T cell receptor beta chains follows, all from one sample in a study of blood T cells in healthy people across ages. Via MiXCR, TCRdb re-called the 5' RACE reads, giving one row per CDR3 protein. Of roughly 1,500,000 distinct CDR3 sequences listed, 35% to 45% were seen once; the top ten hold roughly 8.2%. The specimen was blood. Source of these receptors: a woman younger than 35 in good health. Both conserved end residues are trimmed from each CDR3. Each record gives: J gene, V gene, CDR3 protein.

J: TRBJ1-2; V: TRBV29-1; CDR3: SAGDLKEGGYT
J: TRBJ2-3; V: TRBV15; CDR3: ATSGQGSDTQY
J: TRBJ2-1; V: TRBV24-1; CDR3: ATSEEGLAGVNEQF
J: TRBJ1-1; V: TRBV6-1; CDR3: ATPIGGSEAF
J: TRBJ2-7; V: TRBV18; CDR3: ASSPFGGRSSYEQY
J: TRBJ2-1; V: TRBV12-3/TRBV12-4; CDR3: ASSSAPAILLAASSYKEQF
J: TRBJ2-7; V: TRBV6-2/TRBV6-3; CDR3: ASSPTAGSSYEQY
J: TRBJ2-5; V: TRBV25-1; CDR3: ASSAASGAFYEQY
J: TRBJ2-5; V: TRBV20-1; CDR3: SACDSNNEQY
J: TRBJ2-3; V: TRBV12-3/TRBV12-4; CDR3: ASSLRRSTDTQY
J: TRBJ1-6; V: TRBV4-2; CDR3: ASSQDGSSYNSPLH
J: TRBJ2-5; V: TRBV7-9; CDR3: AGSVGLVVVETQY
J: .; V: TRBV20-1; CDR3: SARRYDTPFRNEQY
J: TRBJ1-1; V: TRBV11-2; CDR3: ASSPFAGQNFGKAF
J: TRBJ2-7; V: TRBV30; CDR3: AWRPMGLGLSYEQY
J: TRBJ1-3; V: TRBV7-9; CDR3: GGQGNSGNTIY
J: TRBJ2-3; V: TRBV30; CDR3: AWSSGPDTQY
J: TRBJ1-4; V: TRBV20-1; CDR3: SASQRDEKLF
J: TRBJ1-5; V: TRBV6-6; CDR3: ASRITGGIPPWPQH
J: TRBJ1-2; V: TRBV7-9; CDR3: ASSLMDSNYGYT
J: TRBJ1-1; V: TRBV5-1; CDR3: ASSTDPQGEAF
J: TRBJ1-2; V: TRBV20-1; CDR3: SAYRTGVFHGYT
J: TRBJ2-5; V: TRBV12-3/TRBV12-4; CDR3: ASSFVVGQGANNEQY
J: TRBJ2-1; V: TRBV29-1; CDR3: SVVGSGSYNEQF
J: TRBJ2-3; V: TRBV7-9; CDR3: ASTPGTSGQDTQY
J: TRBJ2-4; V: TRBV5-1; CDR3: ASSSSGRDIQY
J: TRBJ2-3; V: TRBV20-1; CDR3: SATHLTDTDTQY
J: TRBJ2-7; V: TRBV2; CDR3: ASSGGQGRRIQY
J: TRBJ2-7; V: TRBV5-1; CDR3: ASSLGDREFSYEQY
J: TRBJ2-1; V: TRBV6-5; CDR3: ASSGAGSSYNEQF
J: TRBJ1-1; V: TRBV7-2; CDR3: ASSLVTGAPEAF
J: TRBJ2-7; V: TRBV4-1; CDR3: ASSQITTLGNEQY
J: TRBJ1-1; V: TRBV14; CDR3: ASSQTHTEAF
J: TRBJ1-1; V: TRBV7-8; CDR3: ASSLSPGDTEAF
J: TRBJ1-2; V: TRBV20-1; CDR3: SATSGAGSNYGYT
J: TRBJ1-5; V: TRBV6-1; CDR3: ASSEVGHNQPQH
J: TRBJ2-5; V: TRBV12-3/TRBV12-4; CDR3: ASSFRAGGTQETQY
J: .; V: TRBV4-1; CDR3: ASSRQTGAEQY
J: TRBJ2-7; V: TRBV2; CDR3: ASFNPGTSGGARTYEQY
J: TRBJ1-1; V: TRBV6-6; CDR3: ASSYSQGWAF
J: TRBJ1-4; V: TRBV2; CDR3: ATDRGNEKLF
J: TRBJ1-5; V: TRBV4-1; CDR3: ASSQDGRGHSNQPQH
J: TRBJ2-7; V: TRBV27; CDR3: ASSFSGTGYYEQY
J: TRBJ2-5; V: TRBV4-1; CDR3: ASSQDLGRMETQY